Listed here are 28 T cell receptor beta chains from one sample, sequenced in a study of blood T cell repertoires in COVID-19. The repertoire was sequenced with immunoSEQ multiplex PCR; TCRdb's copy has only in-frame clones and lacks some. The sample carries some 97,000 clones, 90% recorded once. Sequencing was carried out using peripheral blood. These receptors all come from a man aged 55 to 70 with acute or convalescent COVID-19.

With regard to this clone: The same CDR3 is also encoded by other DNA sequences in this sample. The genes are TRBV19 and TRBJ1-1; possibly TRBD1 for D (6 bases). Germline V gives CDR1 LNHDA, CDR2 SQIVND (reference sequence). The CDR3 totals 13 residues. Trimming stripped 3 bases from V and 3 bases from J, with 8 bases between. CDR3 sequence (DNA): TGTGCCAGTAGTATGAAGGGGGACACTGAAGCTTTCTTT. Amino acids: CASSMKGDTEAFF.

The V gene is TRBV13, the J gene TRBJ1-1, with D unresolved. CDR1 and CDR2 from the germline V gene are PRHDT and FYEKMQ (reference sequence). Trimming took 7 bases from V and 5 from J, leaving 20 bases between them. The CDR3 has 15 residues. The CDR3 DNA reads as TGTGCCAGCACCCCACACGAAAGGAGTAGGACTGAAGCTTTCTTT. This sequence encodes CASTPHERSRTEAFF. Supplemented by reference TRBV13 and TRBJ1-1, the full variable domain reads AAGVIQSPRHLIKEKRETATLKCYPIPRHDTVYWYQQGPGQDPQFLISFYEKMQSDKGSIPDRFSAQQFSDYHSELNMSSLELGDSALYFCASTPHERSRTEAFFGQGTRLTVV.

This chain links TRBV20-1 with TRBJ2-5; D is unresolved. This CDR3 has 11 residues. Trimming left V 4 bases short and J 5 bases short, with 8 bases between. CDR1 is DFQATT and CDR2 is SNEGSKA in the germline V gene (reference sequence). In DNA, the CDR3 is TGCAGTGCTATGAGCGTGGAGACCCAGTACTTC. It encodes CSAMSVETQYF.

The V and J genes are TRBV5-6 and TRBJ1-3; the D gene is possibly TRBD1 (5 bases). V lost 1 base to trimming and J lost 0 bases, with 14 bases between them. Germline loops: CDR1 SGHDT, CDR2 YYEEEE. The CDR3 spans 17 residues. The CDR3 coding sequence is TGTGCCAGCAGCTTGACAGGTGGGGCTTACTCTGGAAACACCATATATTTT. Residues: CASSLTGGAYSGNTIYF.

V is TRBV2 and J is TRBJ1-2, with 8 bases lining up with TRBD1. Trimming took 7 bases from V and 7 from J; bases not matched to a gene: 5. Germline V CDR1 and CDR2: SNHLY, FYNNEI. CDR3 length: 12 amino acids. The CDR3 DNA reads TGTGCCAGCACAGATCAGGGGGCTGGCTACACCTTC. Protein: CASTDQGAGYTF.

The V gene is TRBV5-5, the J gene TRBJ1-5; 8 nucleotides match TRBD1. Unmatched junction bases numbered 4, after V lost 3 bases and J lost 5 bases. This CDR3 contains 14 residues. Germline lookup yields CDR1 SGHKS and CDR2 YYEKEE (reference sequence). CDR3 amino acids: CASSSGGRDQPQHF. CDR3 nucleotide sequence: TGTGCCAGCAGCTCAGGGGGCAGGGATCAGCCCCAGCATTTT.

Comments on this clone: Other DNA sequences in this sample translate to the same CDR3. The chain joins TRBV18 to TRBJ1-2; D may be TRBD1 (6 bases). The V gene's germline CDR1 is KGHSH and CDR2 LQKENI. V dropped 3 bases and J dropped 1 base, with 9 bases sitting between them. CDR3 length: 14 residues. The DNA for the CDR3 is TGTGCCAGCTCACCGAACAGGGATAACTATGGCTACACCTTC. Translated: CASSPNRDNYGYTF. The whole variable domain, remainder taken from reference TRBV18 and TRBJ1-2, is NAGVMQNPRHLVRRRGQEARLRCSPMKGHSHVYWYRQLPEEGLKFMVYLQKENIIDESGMPKERFSAEFPKEGPSILRIQQVVRGDSAAYFCASSPNRDNYGYTFGSGTRLTVV.

This chain links TRBV7-2 with TRBJ1-1; no clear D. Germline-derived CDR1 and CDR2 are SGHTA and FQGNSA. The germline V and J ends were trimmed by 1 base and 1 base, with 4 bases remaining between them. The CDR3 consists of 13 residues. The chain's CDR3 is CASSLVRNTEAFF. CDR3 nucleotide sequence: TGTGCCAGCAGCTTAGTGCGGAACACTGAAGCTTTCTTT. The whole variable domain, filled in from reference TRBV7-2 and TRBJ1-1, reads GAGVSQSPSNKVTEKGKDVELRCDPISGHTALYWYRQSLGQGLEFLIYFQGNSAPDKSGLPSDRFSAERTGGSVSTLTIQRTQQEDSAVYLCASSLVRNTEAFFGQGTRLTVV.

The chain joins TRBV3-1 (or the pseudogene TRBV3-2) to TRBJ2-2; 8 nucleotides agree with TRBD2. This CDR3 has 18 residues. V shed 4 bases and J 1 base; nucleotides not matched to a gene: 11. From germline, CDR1 is LGHDT and CDR2 YNNKEL (reference sequence). CDR3 in DNA: TGTGCCAGCAGCCCTCTGGGAGGCGGGGGGAGGAACACCGGGGAGCTGTTTTTT. Translation gives CASSPLGGGGRNTGELFF.

The chain couples TRBV7-9 to TRBJ2-3, with TRBD2 as a possible D gene (6 bases). Germline V gene data show CDR1 as SEHNR and CDR2 as FQNEAQ (reference sequence). V was shortened by 1 base and J by 6 bases, with 14 bases between the two germline ends. The CDR3 consists of 15 residues. Here the CDR3 DNA reads TGTGCCAGCAGCTTAGAGGGGCGGGGAGGTGATACGCAGTATTTT. It codes for CASSLEGRGGDTQYF.

The rearrangement joins TRBV12-5 to TRBJ2-2, with no clear D. This CDR3 contains 14 residues. Germline V gene data show CDR1 as LGHNT and CDR2 as FRNRAP. Trimming removed 3 bases at V and 2 bases at J, with 7 bases between. The DNA for the CDR3 is TGTGCTAGTGGTTTTAGTCCTAACACCGGGGAGCTGTTTTTT. Translating it yields CASGFSPNTGELFF.

The chain employs TRBV19 and TRBJ2-6; 10 bases map to TRBD1. V was pared by 5 bases and J by 3 bases, with 4 bases of the junction left unmatched. This CDR3 is built from 16 residues. Looked up from germline, CDR1 is LNHDA and CDR2 is SQIVND (reference sequence). For the CDR3, the DNA is TGTGCCAGTAGTTCGGGACAGGGGAATGGGGCCAACGTCCTGACTTTC. Protein sequence: CASSSGQGNGANVLTF.

The rearrangement links TRBV4-2 to TRBJ1-2; D may be TRBD1 (5 bases). The length of the CDR3 is 13 residues. V dropped 2 bases and J dropped 4 bases, with 8 bases sitting between them. From germline, CDR1 is LGHNA and CDR2 YNFKEQ. The CDR3 DNA follows: TGTGCCAGCAGCCAAATGACAGTCTATGGCTACACCTTC. This gives the protein CASSQMTVYGYTF.

This chain links TRBV10-3 with TRBJ2-1, with 7 bases identical to TRBD2. CDR3 length: 17 residues. J was trimmed by 5 bases and V by 0 bases; bases with no gene match: 10. The germline V gene has CDR1 ENHRY and CDR2 SYGVKD. The CDR3 nucleotides read TGTGCCATCAGTGAGTCTCTTCCTAGCGGAGAGAACAATGAGCAGTTCTTC. Translation gives CAISESLPSGENNEQFF.

Here the CDR3 DNA reads TGTGCCAGCAGCCAGACAGGGTCGAATCAGCCCCAGCATTTT. Its translation: CASSQTGSNQPQHF. The chain combines TRBV3-1 (or the pseudogene TRBV3-2) with TRBJ1-5, with 7 bases matching TRBD1. Germline V gives CDR1 LGHDT, CDR2 YNNKEL (reference sequence). The trim removed 3 bases at V and 4 bases at J, leaving 3 bases unmatched. CDR3 length equals 14 residues.

J is TRBJ1-6 and V is TRBV6-5; D possibly corresponds to TRBD1 (5 bases). CDR1 and CDR2 (germline): MNHEY, SVGAGI. Trimming pared 2 bases from V and 8 bases from J, leaving 16 bases between. The CDR3 totals 16 residues. CDR3 protein: CASSYGVGRADSPLHF. Written as DNA, the CDR3 is TGTGCCAGCAGTTACGGGGTTGGCAGGGCTGATTCACCCCTCCACTTT.

The rearrangement links TRBV5-1 to TRBJ2-1; D gene uncertain. Looked up from germline, CDR1 is SGHRS and CDR2 is YFSETQ. Trimming took off 0 bases at V and 0 bases at J, with 13 bases between the two ends. The CDR3 runs 17 residues. CDR3 region: CASSLDDSQSSYNEQFF. The CDR3 DNA is TGCGCCAGCAGCTTGGACGACTCCCAGAGCTCCTACAATGAGCAGTTCTTC.

This sequence joins TRBV12-1 and TRBJ2-7; TRBD1, the D gene given by the table, was not confirmed from the DNA. TRBV12-1 is shown as a pseudogene. The CDR3 is made up of 15 amino acids. CDR3 sequence (DNA): TGTGCCAGCAGCTTTGATCCGGGACAGAAGTACGAGCAGTACTTC. This gives the protein CASSFDPGQKYEQYF.

The chain joins TRBV18 to TRBJ1-2; 8 bases map to TRBD1. Germline CDR1 is KGHSH and CDR2 is LQKENI. This CDR3 has 16 amino acids. The V gene end was trimmed by 3 bases and the J gene end by 6 bases; junction bases not matched to a gene: 12. The DNA for the CDR3 is TGTGCCAGCTCACCGGGACAGGCGAGCATGCCCCATGGCTACACCTTC. It codes for CASSPGQASMPHGYTF. Using reference TRBV18 and TRBJ1-2 for the parts outside the CDR3, the full variable domain is NAGVMQNPRHLVRRRGQEARLRCSPMKGHSHVYWYRQLPEEGLKFMVYLQKENIIDESGMPKERFSAEFPKEGPSILRIQQVVRGDSAAYFCASSPGQASMPHGYTFGSGTRLTVV.

This chain uses TRBV2 with TRBJ1-1; 8 bases map to TRBD1. The V gene's germline CDR1 is SNHLY and CDR2 FYNNEI. This CDR3 spans 14 amino acids. With 3 bases clipped from V and 8 bases from J, the junction kept 8 bases outside the gene matches. The CDR3 DNA follows: TGTGCCAGCAGTGAGAGGACAGGGAAGGAGGAAGCTTTCTTT. Amino acids: CASSERTGKEEAFF.

V and J are TRBV7-9 and TRBJ2-2, with D perhaps TRBD1 (6 bases). Germline CDR1 SEHNR, CDR2 FQNEAQ (reference sequence). CDR3 size: 14 residues. V gave up 6 bases and J gave up 1 base, with 9 bases separating them. The CDR3 coding sequence is TGTGCCAGCAGGCAACAGGGGAACACCGGGGAGCTGTTTTTT. Encoded protein: CASRQQGNTGELFF.

V gene TRBV27 combines with J gene TRBJ1-2; the match to TRBD1 covers 7 bases. V shed 2 bases and J 4 bases; nucleotides not matched to a gene: 4. The CDR3 is made up of 14 amino acids. CDR1 and CDR2 from the germline V gene are MNHEY and SMNVEV (reference sequence). The CDR3 loop is CASSLAGQSYGYTF. CDR3 coding DNA: TGTGCCAGCAGTTTAGCGGGACAGTCCTATGGCTACACCTTC.

The chain uses TRBV4-2 and TRBJ1-5, with 8 bases fitting TRBD1. Germline CDR1 is LGHNA and CDR2 is YNFKEQ. V shed 1 base, J shed 6 bases, and the junction held 8 bases outside the gene matches. This CDR3 has 16 residues. CDR3 region: CASSQGGQGASQPQHF. The CDR3 DNA sequence: TGTGCCAGCAGCCAAGGGGGGCAGGGGGCCTCTCAGCCCCAGCATTTT.

This clone was observed a few times. The chain uses TRBV19 and TRBJ1-1, with D uncertain. Germline V gives CDR1 LNHDA, CDR2 SQIVND (reference sequence). Trimming pared 7 bases from V and 4 bases from J, leaving 25 bases between. This CDR3 spans 17 amino acids. CDR3 region: CASIRRSSGRTGTEAFF. For the CDR3, the DNA is TGTGCCAGTATCAGAAGATCCTCCGGCAGGACTGGCACTGAAGCTTTCTTT.

This clone appeared a single time. CDR3: CAWQGGRGEQFF. DNA of the CDR3: TGTGCCTGGCAAGGGGGCAGAGGTGAGCAGTTCTTC. The chain couples TRBV30 to TRBJ2-1, with 7 positions matching TRBD1. V gave up 5 bases and J gave up 9 bases; unmatched junction bases: 7. Germline values: CDR1 GTSNPN, CDR2 SVGIG (reference sequence). This CDR3 region has 12 residues.

V and J are TRBV28 and TRBJ1-6; D might be TRBD1 (5 bases). The germline V gene encodes CDR1 MDHEN and CDR2 SYDVKM. The CDR3 is made up of 19 amino acids. V lost 6 bases to trimming and J lost 7 bases, with 28 bases between them. The CDR3 loop reads CASSQTTQSGNRGNSPLHF. In DNA, the CDR3 is TGTGCCAGCAGCCAAACGACTCAGTCCGGAAACCGGGGGAATTCACCCCTCCACTTT.

This chain connects TRBV18 to TRBJ1-2; 8 bases map to TRBD1. The CDR3 is made up of 15 amino acids. Germline CDR1 KGHSH, CDR2 LQKENI. V trimming: 3 bases; J trimming: 3 bases; junction bases outside the gene matches: 6. DNA of the CDR3: TGTGCCAGCTCACCGCGGGACAGGTCCGACTATGGCTACACCTTC. Amino acid sequence: CASSPRDRSDYGYTF.

V and J are TRBV21-1 and TRBJ2-7; the listed D gene, TRBD1, was not tested against the DNA. TRBV21-1 is assigned pseudogene status. CDR3 length: 15 residues. The chain's CDR3 is CASSLGRQGPHEQYF. CDR3 nucleotides: TGTGCCAGCAGCCTGGGAAGACAGGGCCCCCACGAGCAGTACTTC.